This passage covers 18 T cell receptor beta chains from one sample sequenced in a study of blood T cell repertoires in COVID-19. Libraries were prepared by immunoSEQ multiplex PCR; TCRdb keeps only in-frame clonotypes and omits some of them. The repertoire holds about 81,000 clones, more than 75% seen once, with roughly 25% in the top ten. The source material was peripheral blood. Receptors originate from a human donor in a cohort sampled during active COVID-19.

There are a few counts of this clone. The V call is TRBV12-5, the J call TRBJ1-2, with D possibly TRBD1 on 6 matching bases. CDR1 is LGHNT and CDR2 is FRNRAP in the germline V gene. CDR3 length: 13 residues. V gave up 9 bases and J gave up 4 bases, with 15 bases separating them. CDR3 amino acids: CASTDRPPYGYTF. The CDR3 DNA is TGTGCTAGCACGGACAGACCTCCCTATGGCTACACCTTC. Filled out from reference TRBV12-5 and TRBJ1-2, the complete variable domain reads DARVTQTPRHKVTEMGQEVTMRCQPILGHNTVFWYRQTMMQGLELLAYFRNRAPLDDSGMPKDRFSAEMPDATLATLKIQPSEPRDSAVYFCASTDRPPYGYTFGSGTRLTVV.

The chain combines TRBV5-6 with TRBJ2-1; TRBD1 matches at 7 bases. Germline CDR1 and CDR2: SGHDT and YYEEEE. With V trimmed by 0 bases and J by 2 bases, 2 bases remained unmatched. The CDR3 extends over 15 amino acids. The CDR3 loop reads CASSLGGTAYNEQFF. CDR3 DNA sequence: TGTGCCAGCAGCTTGGGTGGGACAGCCTACAATGAGCAGTTCTTC. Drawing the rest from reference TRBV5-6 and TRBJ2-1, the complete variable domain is DAGVTQSPTHLIKTRGQQVTLRCSPKSGHDTVSWYQQALGQGPQFIFQYYEEEERQRGNFPDRFSGHQFPNYSSELNVNALLLGDSALYLCASSLGGTAYNEQFFGPGTRLTVL.

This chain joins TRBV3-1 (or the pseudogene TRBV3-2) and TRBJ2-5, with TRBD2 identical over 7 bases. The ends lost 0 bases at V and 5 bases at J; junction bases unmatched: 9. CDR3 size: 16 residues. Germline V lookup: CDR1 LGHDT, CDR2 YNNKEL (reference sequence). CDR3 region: CASSQDVSSGGETQYF. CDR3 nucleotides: TGTGCCAGCAGCCAAGATGTTTCTAGCGGTGGGGAGACCCAGTACTTC.

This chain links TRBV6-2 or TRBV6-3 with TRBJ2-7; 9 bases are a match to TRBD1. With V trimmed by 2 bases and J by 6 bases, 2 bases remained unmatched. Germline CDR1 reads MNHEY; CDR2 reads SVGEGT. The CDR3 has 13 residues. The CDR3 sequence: CASSYGTGIEQYF. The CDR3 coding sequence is TGTGCCAGCAGTTACGGGACAGGGATCGAGCAGTACTTC.

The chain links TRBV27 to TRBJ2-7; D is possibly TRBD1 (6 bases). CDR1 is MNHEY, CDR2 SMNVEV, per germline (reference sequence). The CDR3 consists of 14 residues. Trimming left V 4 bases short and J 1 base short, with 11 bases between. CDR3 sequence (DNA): TGTGCCAGCAGTTCCCCTGGACAGTCCTACGAGCAGTACTTC. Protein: CASSSPGQSYEQYF.

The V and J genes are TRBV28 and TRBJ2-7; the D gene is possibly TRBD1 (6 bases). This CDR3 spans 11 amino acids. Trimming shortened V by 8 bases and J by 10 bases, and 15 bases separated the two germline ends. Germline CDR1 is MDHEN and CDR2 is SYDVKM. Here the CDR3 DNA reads TGTGCCAGCTCCAGCCCGGACAGTCAGTACTTC. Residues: CASSSPDSQYF.

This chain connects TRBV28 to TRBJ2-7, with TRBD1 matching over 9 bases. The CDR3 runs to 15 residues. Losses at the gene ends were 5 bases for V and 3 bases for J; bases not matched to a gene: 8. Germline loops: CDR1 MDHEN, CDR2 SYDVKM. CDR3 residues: CASSRTGVTVYEQYF. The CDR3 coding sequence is TGTGCCAGCAGTAGGACAGGGGTCACCGTCTACGAGCAGTACTTC.

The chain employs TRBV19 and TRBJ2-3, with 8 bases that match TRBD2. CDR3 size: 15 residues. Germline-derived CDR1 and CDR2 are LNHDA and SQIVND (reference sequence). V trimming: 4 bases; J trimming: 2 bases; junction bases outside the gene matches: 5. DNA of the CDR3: TGTGCCAGTAGTAGGAGCGGGGGATTCACAGATACGCAGTATTTT. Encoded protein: CASSRSGGFTDTQYF. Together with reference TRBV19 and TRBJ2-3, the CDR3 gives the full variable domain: DGGITQSPKYLFRKEGQNVTLSCEQNLNHDAMYWYRQDPGQGLRLIYYSQIVNDFQKGDIAEGYSVSREKKESFPLTVTSAQKNPTAFYLCASSRSGGFTDTQYFGPGTRLTVL.

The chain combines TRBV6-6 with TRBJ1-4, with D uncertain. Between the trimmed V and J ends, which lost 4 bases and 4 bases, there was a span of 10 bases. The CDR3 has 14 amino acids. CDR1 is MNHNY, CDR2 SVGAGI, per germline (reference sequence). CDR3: CASSSSADNEKLFF. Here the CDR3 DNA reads TGTGCCAGCAGTTCGTCGGCGGATAATGAAAAACTGTTTTTT.

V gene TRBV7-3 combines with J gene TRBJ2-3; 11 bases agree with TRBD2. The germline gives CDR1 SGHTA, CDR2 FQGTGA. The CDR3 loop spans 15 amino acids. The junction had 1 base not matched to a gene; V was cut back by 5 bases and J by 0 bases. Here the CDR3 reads CASSRTSGSTDTQYF. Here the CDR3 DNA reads TGTGCCAGCAGCCGGACTAGCGGGAGCACAGATACGCAGTATTTT.

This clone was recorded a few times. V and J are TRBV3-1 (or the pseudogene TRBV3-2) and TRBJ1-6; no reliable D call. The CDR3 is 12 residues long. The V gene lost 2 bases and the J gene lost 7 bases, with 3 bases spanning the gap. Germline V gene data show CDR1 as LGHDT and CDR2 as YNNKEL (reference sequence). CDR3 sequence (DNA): TGTGCCAGCAGCCAACAAAATTCACCCCTCCACTTT. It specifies CASSQQNSPLHF.

In DNA form, the CDR3 reads TGTGCCAGCAGCTTAACGGGACAGGGGGAGACCCAGTACTTC. Protein sequence: CASSLTGQGETQYF. This chain uses TRBV7-2 with TRBJ2-5; TRBD1 aligns across 10 bases. The CDR3 runs to 14 residues. Germline V lookup: CDR1 SGHTA, CDR2 FQGNSA. Losses at the gene ends were 2 bases for V and 5 bases for J; bases not matched to a gene: 2.

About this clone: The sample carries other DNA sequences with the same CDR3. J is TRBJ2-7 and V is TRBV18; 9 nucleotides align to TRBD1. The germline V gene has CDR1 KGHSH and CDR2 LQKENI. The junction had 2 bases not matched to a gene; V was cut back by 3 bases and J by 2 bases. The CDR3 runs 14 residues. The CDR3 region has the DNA TGTGCCAGCTCACCGGGACAGGGCCCCTACGAGCAGTACTTC. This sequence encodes CASSPGQGPYEQYF.

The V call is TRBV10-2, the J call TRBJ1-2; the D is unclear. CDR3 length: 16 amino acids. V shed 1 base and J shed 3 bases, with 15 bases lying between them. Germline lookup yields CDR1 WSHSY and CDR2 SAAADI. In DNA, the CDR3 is TGCGCCAGCAGTGAGTGGGCAGCCAAAGTGGACTATGGCTACACCTTC. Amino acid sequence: CASSEWAAKVDYGYTF.

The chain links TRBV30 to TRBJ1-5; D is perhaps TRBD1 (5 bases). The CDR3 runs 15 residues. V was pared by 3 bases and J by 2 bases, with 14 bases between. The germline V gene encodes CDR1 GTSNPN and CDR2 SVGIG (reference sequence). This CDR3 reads CAWSQGFQGNQPQHF. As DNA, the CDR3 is TGTGCCTGGAGCCAGGGTTTTCAGGGCAATCAGCCCCAGCATTTT.

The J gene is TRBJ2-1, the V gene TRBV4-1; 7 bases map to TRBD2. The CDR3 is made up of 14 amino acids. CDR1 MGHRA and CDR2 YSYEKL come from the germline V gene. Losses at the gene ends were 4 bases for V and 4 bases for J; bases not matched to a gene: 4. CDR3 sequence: CASSPWGGYNEQFF. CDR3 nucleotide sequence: TGCGCCAGCAGCCCCTGGGGGGGTTACAATGAGCAGTTCTTC.

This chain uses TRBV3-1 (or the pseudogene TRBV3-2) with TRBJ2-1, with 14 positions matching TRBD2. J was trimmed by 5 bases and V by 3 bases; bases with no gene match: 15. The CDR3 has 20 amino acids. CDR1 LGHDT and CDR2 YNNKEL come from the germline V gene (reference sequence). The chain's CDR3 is CASSHSRLAGGPFVNNEQFF. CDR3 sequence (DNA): TGTGCCAGCAGCCACTCCAGACTAGCGGGGGGGCCCTTTGTTAACAATGAGCAGTTCTTC.

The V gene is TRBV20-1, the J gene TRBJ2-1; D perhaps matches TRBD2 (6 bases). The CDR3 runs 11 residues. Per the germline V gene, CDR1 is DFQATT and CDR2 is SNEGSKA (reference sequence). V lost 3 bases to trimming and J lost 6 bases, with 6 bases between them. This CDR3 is CSASSGNEQFF. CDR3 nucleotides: TGCAGTGCTAGTAGCGGCAATGAGCAGTTCTTC.